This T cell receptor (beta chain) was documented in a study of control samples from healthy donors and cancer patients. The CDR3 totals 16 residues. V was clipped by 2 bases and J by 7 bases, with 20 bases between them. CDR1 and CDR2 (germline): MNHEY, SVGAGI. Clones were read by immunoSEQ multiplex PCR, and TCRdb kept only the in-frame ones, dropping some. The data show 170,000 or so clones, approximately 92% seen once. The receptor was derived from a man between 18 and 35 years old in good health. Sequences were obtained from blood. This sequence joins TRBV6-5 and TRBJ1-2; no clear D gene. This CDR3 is CASSYTDVSSQSGYTF. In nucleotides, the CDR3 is TGTGCCAGCAGTTACACCGACGTGTCCTCCCAATCTGGCTACACCTTC.